A single T cell receptor beta chain is shown here with its context. Its specificity is not known. The TCR alpha and TCR beta cDNA libraries, bearing sample barcodes and UMIs, were generated by 5'RACE using constant-segment primers. TCRdb passed the 5' RACE reads through MiXCR, listing each CDR3 protein once. This repertoire shows hundreds of thousands of distinct CDR3 sequences, roughly 22% found once; its top ten account for around 9.2%. The source of the sample is a study of T-cell memory formation after mild COVID-19. Whole-study context: Largely, the TCR clusters proved donor specific.

Overall study findings and caveats: Some SARS-CoV-2-responding clones were already detected in memory before infection.

Trimming at V came to 5 bases and at J to 4 bases, leaving 8 bases not matched to a gene. Germline V CDR1 and CDR2: SEHNR, FQNEAQ (reference sequence). The CDR3 totals 16 residues. Sequencing was done on a sample of PBMCs or a T cell subset sorted from them (not recorded which). V is TRBV7-9 and J is TRBJ2-3; TRBD1 matches 11 bases. The sequence was obtained from an adult woman who had mild COVID-19 (a few samples of this study predate the infection). Cell type and time point are not known. CDR3 in DNA: TGTGCCAGCAGCGACTCCGGGACAGGGGGTTCAGATACGCAGTATTTT. Translation gives CASSDSGTGGSDTQYF.